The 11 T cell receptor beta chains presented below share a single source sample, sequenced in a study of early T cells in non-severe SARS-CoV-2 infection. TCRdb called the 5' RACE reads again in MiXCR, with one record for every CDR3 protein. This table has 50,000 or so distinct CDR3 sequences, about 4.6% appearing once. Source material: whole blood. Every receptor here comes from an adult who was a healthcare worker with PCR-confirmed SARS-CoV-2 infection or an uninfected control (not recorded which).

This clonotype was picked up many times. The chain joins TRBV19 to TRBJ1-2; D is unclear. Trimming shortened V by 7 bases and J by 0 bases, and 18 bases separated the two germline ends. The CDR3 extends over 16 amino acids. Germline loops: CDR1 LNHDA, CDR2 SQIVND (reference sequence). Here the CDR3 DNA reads TGTGCCAGTAAAAACCTCGTCAGTCCTCCTAACTATGGCTACACCTTC. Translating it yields CASKNLVSPPNYGYTF. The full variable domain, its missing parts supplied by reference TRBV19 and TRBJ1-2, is DGGITQSPKYLFRKEGQNVTLSCEQNLNHDAMYWYRQDPGQGLRLIYYSQIVNDFQKGDIAEGYSVSREKKESFPLTVTSAQKNPTAFYLCASKNLVSPPNYGYTFGSGTRLTVV.

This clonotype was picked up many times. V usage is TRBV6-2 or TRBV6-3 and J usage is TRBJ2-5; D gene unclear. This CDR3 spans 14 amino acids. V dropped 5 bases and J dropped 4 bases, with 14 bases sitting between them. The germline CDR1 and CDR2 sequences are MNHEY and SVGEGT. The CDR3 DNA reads TGTGCCAGCAGTCGACTGGCGACGGGAGAGACCCAGTACTTC. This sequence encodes CASSRLATGETQYF.

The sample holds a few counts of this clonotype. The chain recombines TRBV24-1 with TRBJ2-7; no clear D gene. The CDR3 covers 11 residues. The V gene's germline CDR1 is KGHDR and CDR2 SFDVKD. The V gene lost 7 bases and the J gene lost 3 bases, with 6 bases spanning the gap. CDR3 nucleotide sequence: TGTGCCACCAGCGACGGCTACGAGCAGTACTTC. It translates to CATSDGYEQYF.

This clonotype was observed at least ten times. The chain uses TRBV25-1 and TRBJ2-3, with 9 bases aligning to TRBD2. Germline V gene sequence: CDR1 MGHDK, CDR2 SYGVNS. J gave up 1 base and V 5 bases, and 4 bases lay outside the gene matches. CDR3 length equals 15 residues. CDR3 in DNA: TGTGCCAGCAGTCCGGGACTAGCAGGCACAGATACGCAGTATTTT. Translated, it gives CASSPGLAGTDTQYF.

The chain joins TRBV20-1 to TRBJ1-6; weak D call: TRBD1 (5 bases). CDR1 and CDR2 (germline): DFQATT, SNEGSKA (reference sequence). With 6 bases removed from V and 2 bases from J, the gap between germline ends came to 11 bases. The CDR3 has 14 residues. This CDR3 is CSAPPRAYNSPLHF. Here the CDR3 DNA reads TGCAGTGCCCCCCCCAGGGCCTATAATTCACCCCTCCACTTT.

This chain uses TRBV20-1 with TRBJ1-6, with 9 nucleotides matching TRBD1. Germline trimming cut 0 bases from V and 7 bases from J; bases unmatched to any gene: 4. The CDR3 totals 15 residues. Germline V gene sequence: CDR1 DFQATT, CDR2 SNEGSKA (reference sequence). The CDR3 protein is CSARDRGTGNSPLHF. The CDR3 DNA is TGCAGTGCTAGAGATCGGGGGACAGGGAATTCACCCCTCCACTTT.

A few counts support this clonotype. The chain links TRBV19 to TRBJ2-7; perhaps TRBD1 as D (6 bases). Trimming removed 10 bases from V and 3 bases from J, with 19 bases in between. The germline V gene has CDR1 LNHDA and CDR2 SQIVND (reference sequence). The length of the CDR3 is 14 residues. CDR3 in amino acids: CATTSRDTYYEQYF. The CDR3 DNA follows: TGTGCCACAACGTCCCGGGACACCTACTACGAGCAGTACTTC.

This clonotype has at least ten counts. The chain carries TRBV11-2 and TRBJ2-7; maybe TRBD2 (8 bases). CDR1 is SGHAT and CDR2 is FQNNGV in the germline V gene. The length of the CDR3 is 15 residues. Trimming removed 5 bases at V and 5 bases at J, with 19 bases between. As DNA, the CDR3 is TGTGCCAGCAGCCTATCCGGGACAGCGGGAGACGAGCAGTACTTC. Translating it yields CASSLSGTAGDEQYF.

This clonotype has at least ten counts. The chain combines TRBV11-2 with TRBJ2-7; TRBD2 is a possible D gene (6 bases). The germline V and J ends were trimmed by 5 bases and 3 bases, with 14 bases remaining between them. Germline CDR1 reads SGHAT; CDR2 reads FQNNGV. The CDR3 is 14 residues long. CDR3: CASSLSGLGYEQYF. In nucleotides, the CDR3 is TGTGCCAGCAGCCTAAGCGGGCTTGGCTACGAGCAGTACTTC.

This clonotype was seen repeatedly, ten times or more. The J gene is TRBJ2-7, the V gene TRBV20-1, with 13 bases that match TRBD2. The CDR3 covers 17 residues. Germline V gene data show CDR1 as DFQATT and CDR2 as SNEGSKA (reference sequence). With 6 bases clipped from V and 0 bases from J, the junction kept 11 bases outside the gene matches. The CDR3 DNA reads TGCAGTGCCGCCGGGACTAGCGGGATAGTTGTCTCCTACGAGCAGTACTTC. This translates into CSAAGTSGIVVSYEQYF.

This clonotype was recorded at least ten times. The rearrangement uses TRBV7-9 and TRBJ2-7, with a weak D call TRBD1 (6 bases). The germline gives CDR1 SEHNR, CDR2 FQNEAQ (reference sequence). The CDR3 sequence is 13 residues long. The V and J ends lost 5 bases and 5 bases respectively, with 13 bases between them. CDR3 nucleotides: TGTGCCAGCAGCCCAACAGGGTCCCACGAGCAGTACTTC. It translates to CASSPTGSHEQYF.